The 25 T cell receptor beta chains given below trace back to one sample, sequenced in a study of cytomegalovirus exposure and HLA in healthy donors. Generated by immunoSEQ multiplex PCR, the TCRdb table keeps only in-frame clones and is missing some. Of 92,000 or so clones in the sample, approximately 96% were seen once. Sequenced: PBMCs. These receptor sequences come from a man between 18 and 35 years old in good health and CMV-seronegative.

The chain carries TRBV5-1 and TRBJ1-1; D not resolved. The CDR3 sequence is 13 residues long. CDR1 is SGHRS and CDR2 is YFSETQ in the germline V gene. With 4 bases removed from V and 4 bases from J, the gap between germline ends came to 11 bases. The CDR3 DNA reads as TGCGCCAGCAGCCCAGAAAAGTCCACTGAAGCTTTCTTT. This translates into CASSPEKSTEAFF.

V is TRBV5-1 and J is TRBJ2-2, with D tentatively TRBD1 (6 bases). The V and J ends lost 0 bases and 4 bases respectively, with 13 bases between them. Germline V gene data show CDR1 as SGHRS and CDR2 as YFSETQ. This CDR3 has 16 amino acids. CDR3: CASSLAPQGRTGELFF. CDR3 DNA sequence: TGCGCCAGCAGCTTGGCCCCCCAGGGGCGCACCGGGGAGCTGTTTTTT.

The rearrangement uses TRBV19 and TRBJ1-1; D is unresolved. V lost 4 bases and J 4 bases, leaving 7 bases between the germline ends. This CDR3 is 12 amino acids long. Germline CDR1 is LNHDA and CDR2 is SQIVND (reference sequence). CDR3 bases: TGTGCCAGTAGTACGAGGTTCACTGAAGCTTTCTTT. Protein product: CASSTRFTEAFF.

This chain joins TRBV9 and TRBJ2-1, with 7 bases lining up with TRBD2. The CDR3 has 15 residues. CDR1 and CDR2 (germline): SGDLS, YYNGEE. Losses at the gene ends were 4 bases for V and 2 bases for J; bases not matched to a gene: 6. CDR3 nucleotide sequence: TGTGCCAGCAGCCCGCGCGGGAGCCCCTACAATGAGCAGTTCTTC. Residues: CASSPRGSPYNEQFF.

The genes are TRBV2 and TRBJ2-1; weak D call: TRBD2 (6 bases). The CDR3 runs to 13 residues. The V end was cut by 6 bases, the J end by 6 bases, with 12 bases between. Germline CDR1 is SNHLY and CDR2 is FYNNEI. CDR3 region: CASSRDSPNEQFF. For the CDR3, the DNA is TGTGCCAGCAGCAGGGACTCACCCAATGAGCAGTTCTTC.

This clone occurred a few times. The chain uses TRBV5-6 and TRBJ1-5; 10 nucleotides align to TRBD1. This CDR3 has 15 residues. J was trimmed by 2 bases and V by 3 bases; bases with no gene match: 2. Germline V gene lookup returns CDR1 SGHDT and CDR2 YYEEEE. CDR3 sequence: CASSWGTGGNQPQHF. In nucleotides, the CDR3 is TGTGCCAGCAGCTGGGGGACAGGGGGCAATCAGCCCCAGCATTTT. The full variable domain, its missing parts supplied by reference TRBV5-6 and TRBJ1-5, is DAGVTQSPTHLIKTRGQQVTLRCSPKSGHDTVSWYQQALGQGPQFIFQYYEEEERQRGNFPDRFSGHQFPNYSSELNVNALLLGDSALYLCASSWGTGGNQPQHFGDGTRLSIL.

The chain combines TRBV6-5 with TRBJ2-3; 8 bases map to TRBD1. The CDR3 has 14 residues. V shed 4 bases and J 2 bases; nucleotides not matched to a gene: 2. Germline V lookup: CDR1 MNHEY, CDR2 SVGAGI. The DNA of the CDR3 is TGTGCCAGCAGTTTACAGGGGGACACAGATACGCAGTATTTT. Translating it yields CASSLQGDTDTQYF.

The genes are TRBV28 and TRBJ2-2, with TRBD1 matching 7 bases. The V and J ends lost 8 bases and 7 bases, in that order; junction bases with no gene match: 13. This CDR3 is built from 15 residues. Germline V lookup: CDR1 MDHEN, CDR2 SYDVKM. Here the CDR3 reads CASQGPGQSLGELFF. Written as DNA, the CDR3 is TGTGCCAGCCAAGGCCCGGGACAGTCACTCGGGGAGCTGTTTTTT.

J is TRBJ2-3 and V is TRBV7-2, with 9 positions matching TRBD2. The CDR3 consists of 19 residues. The V gene end was trimmed by 4 bases and the J gene end by 1 base; junction bases not matched to a gene: 15. Looked up from germline, CDR1 is SGHTA and CDR2 is FQGNSA. The CDR3 is CASSSPSGGRGARTDTQYF. The CDR3 coding sequence is TGTGCCAGCAGCTCCCCAAGTGGCGGGAGGGGAGCCCGCACAGATACGCAGTATTTT.

This chain connects TRBV18 to TRBJ2-7; TRBD2 is a possible D gene (5 bases). The CDR3 consists of 17 residues. V gave up 4 bases and J gave up 3 bases, with 22 bases separating them. Germline values: CDR1 KGHSH, CDR2 LQKENI. For the CDR3, the DNA is TGTGCCAGCTCACGAAGAATGGGCGGTCGAGGGTTCTACGAGCAGTACGTC. Its protein product is CASSRRMGGRGFYEQYV.

The V call is TRBV7-2, the J call TRBJ2-2; 12 bases map to TRBD2. CDR1 and CDR2 (germline): SGHTA, FQGNSA. This CDR3 comprises 19 residues. Losses at the gene ends were 4 bases for V and 6 bases for J; bases not matched to a gene: 15. The CDR3 reads CASSSPGTSGSYWAGELFF. CDR3 nucleotide sequence: TGTGCCAGCAGCTCCCCCGGGACTAGCGGGTCTTATTGGGCCGGGGAGCTGTTTTTT.

V usage is TRBV5-1 and J usage is TRBJ2-3; possible D gene TRBD2, 5 bases. Germline CDR1 is SGHRS and CDR2 is YFSETQ. V was shortened by 6 bases and J by 0 bases, with 8 bases between the two germline ends. The CDR3 covers 13 residues. CDR3 in amino acids: CASNSGSTDTQYF. Written as DNA, the CDR3 is TGCGCCAGCAACAGCGGAAGCACAGATACGCAGTATTTT. Variable domain in full (rest from reference TRBV5-1 and TRBJ2-3): KAGVTQTPRYLIKTRGQQVTLSCSPISGHRSVSWYQQTPGQGLQFLFEYFSETQRNKGNFPGRFSGRQFSNSRSEMNVSTLELGDSALYLCASNSGSTDTQYFGPGTRLTVL.

This chain uses TRBV11-1 with TRBJ2-7; possible D gene TRBD1, 6 bases. The CDR3 consists of 14 residues. CDR1 and CDR2 from the germline V gene are SGHAT and FQDESV (reference sequence). V lost 3 bases and J 2 bases, leaving 11 bases between the germline ends. Here the CDR3 reads CASSFARTAYEQYF. DNA for the CDR3: TGTGCCAGCAGCTTCGCCAGGACAGCCTACGAGCAGTACTTC.

V gene TRBV5-4 combines with J gene TRBJ2-1; no definite D call. This CDR3 is built from 14 residues. CDR1 is SGHNT and CDR2 is YYREEE in the germline V gene (reference sequence). Trimming pared 0 bases from V and 2 bases from J, leaving 6 bases between. The CDR3 DNA reads TGTGCCAGCAGCTTGGCCGCGACCTACAATGAGCAGTTCTTC. It yields the protein CASSLAATYNEQFF. Complete variable domain (other parts from reference TRBV5-4 and TRBJ2-1): ETGVTQSPTHLIKTRGQQVTLRCSSQSGHNTVSWYQQALGQGPQFIFQYYREEENGRGNFPPRFSGLQFPNYSSELNVNALELDDSALYLCASSLAATYNEQFFGPGTRLTVL.

The chain is built from TRBV5-1 and TRBJ2-1; TRBD2 agrees at 7 bases. In germline, CDR1 is SGHRS, CDR2 YFSETQ. J gave up 2 bases and V 4 bases, and 12 bases lay outside the gene matches. This CDR3 is 17 amino acids long. The CDR3 is CASSPYSGQITYNEQFF. In DNA, the CDR3 is TGCGCCAGCAGCCCTTATAGCGGGCAAATTACCTACAATGAGCAGTTCTTC.

The gene calls are TRBV28 and TRBJ2-3, with 9 nucleotides matching TRBD1. With V trimmed by 5 bases and J by 3 bases, 15 bases remained unmatched. Germline assignment: CDR1 MDHEN and CDR2 SYDVKM. CDR3 length equals 18 residues. The CDR3 sequence: CASSPGTGLRDGTDTQYF. The CDR3 DNA sequence: TGTGCCAGCAGTCCCGGGACAGGGTTAAGGGATGGGACAGATACGCAGTATTTT.

V is TRBV7-3 and J is TRBJ2-6, with TRBD1 matching over 11 bases. Germline CDR1 SGHTA, CDR2 FQGTGA. After removal of 8 bases from V and 4 bases from J, the junction contained 7 bases not matched to a gene. The CDR3 totals 16 residues. Here the CDR3 DNA reads TGTGCCAGCTCCCGGGACAGGGGGTACGGGGCCAACGTCCTGACTTTC. Translation: CASSRDRGYGANVLTF.

The chain couples TRBV4-1 to TRBJ2-4, with D uncertain. This CDR3 is built from 14 residues. V gave up 4 bases and J gave up 6 bases, with 13 bases separating them. Germline loops: CDR1 MGHRA, CDR2 YSYEKL. The chain's CDR3 is CASSLNYNPNIQYF. In DNA, the CDR3 is TGCGCCAGCAGCCTTAACTATAACCCAAACATTCAGTACTTC.

CDR3 DNA sequence: TGTGCCAGCACTGCGGGAAAGAACTACGAGCAGTACTTC. Protein product: CASTAGKNYEQYF. The V call is TRBV13, the J call TRBJ2-7; D perhaps matches TRBD2 (6 bases). V lost 7 bases to trimming and J lost 3 bases, with 13 bases between them. CDR1 is PRHDT, CDR2 FYEKMQ, per germline (reference sequence). This CDR3 is 13 amino acids long.

The rearrangement joins TRBV7-9 to TRBJ2-5; 8 bases match TRBD2. CDR3 length: 16 residues. Germline assignment: CDR1 SEHNR and CDR2 FQNEAQ (reference sequence). The V and J ends lost 6 bases and 5 bases, in that order; junction bases with no gene match: 14. The CDR3 nucleotides read TGTGCCAGCAGGTCTGGGGCGGGAGGTCCCGGGGAGACCCAGTACTTC. The encoded protein is CASRSGAGGPGETQYF. Looking up the rest from reference TRBV7-9 and TRBJ2-5 gives the full variable domain: DTGVSQNPRHKITKRGQNVTFRCDPISEHNRLYWYRQTLGQGPEFLTYFQNEAQLEKSRLLSDRFSAERPKGSFSTLEIQRTEQGDSAMYLCASRSGAGGPGETQYFGPGTRLLVL.

The chain links TRBV29-1 to TRBJ1-1; maybe TRBD1 (5 bases). This CDR3 is 12 amino acids long. In germline, CDR1 is SQVTM, CDR2 ANQGSEA. Between the trimmed V and J ends, which lost 7 bases and 2 bases, there was a span of 11 bases. CDR3 in amino acids: CSAGQGNTEAFF. The CDR3 bases are TGCAGCGCCGGGCAGGGCAACACTGAAGCTTTCTTT.

The CDR3 DNA reads TGCGCCAGCAGTGAGTCGGTGGTCGACTGGAGTCGAAACACCATATATTTT. Residues: CASSESVVDWSRNTIYF. The genes are TRBV10-1 and TRBJ1-3; D unresolved. The germline V and J ends were trimmed by 0 bases and 5 bases, with 17 bases remaining between them. CDR1 WNHNN and CDR2 SYGVQD come from the germline V gene (reference sequence). The CDR3 is 17 residues long.

The CDR3 loop reads CASSPLAGGPADEQFF. In nucleotides, the CDR3 is TGTGCCAGTAGTCCTCTAGCGGGAGGGCCTGCTGACGAGCAGTTCTTC. This chain connects TRBV19 to TRBJ2-1, with TRBD2 matching over 12 bases. The CDR3 spans 16 residues. Trimming took 5 bases from V and 10 from J; bases not matched to a gene: 12. The germline V gene encodes CDR1 LNHDA and CDR2 SQIVND (reference sequence).

This chain connects TRBV7-9 to TRBJ2-1, with TRBD2 matching over 12 bases. The ends lost 5 bases at V and 10 bases at J; junction bases unmatched: 12. Germline-derived CDR1 and CDR2 are SEHNR and FQNEAQ (reference sequence). The CDR3 is 16 residues long. The CDR3 here is CASSTTSGSPWGEQFF. The CDR3 DNA follows: TGTGCCAGCAGCACGACTAGCGGGAGTCCCTGGGGGGAGCAGTTCTTC.

This chain uses TRBV28 with TRBJ2-1; no firm D call. Trimming took 5 bases from V and 1 from J, leaving 6 bases between them. The CDR3 length is 13 residues. Germline CDR1 and CDR2: MDHEN and SYDVKM. The CDR3 region is CASSLRSYNEQFF. DNA of the CDR3: TGTGCCAGCAGTCTCCGTTCCTACAATGAGCAGTTCTTC.